This TCR beta chain is from a study of blood T cell repertoires in COVID-19. About the study: Acute and convalescent COVID-19 specimens originated in the United States, Italy and Spain. In each case, the material was cDNA or gDNA derived from T cells, B-cell-depleted T cells, or PBMCs.

This CDR3 contains 14 residues. Looked up from germline, CDR1 is MDHEN and CDR2 is SYDVKM. V dropped 2 bases and J dropped 1; count of bases not matched to a gene: 0. Per the study methods: Estimated nucleated cell counts came from reference gene primer amplification. Here immunoSEQ multiplex PCR was the method, and the copy in TCRdb shows in-frame clones only, minus some. That table gives V, J and clone size, and the DNA gave D and trimming. The profile shows 26,000 or so clones, roughly 79% of them singletons. The receptor comes from a man in his 70s with acute or convalescent COVID-19. The sequencing sample was made of peripheral blood. The chain couples TRBV28 to TRBJ2-3; 7 bases are shared with TRBD1. CDR3 sequence reads: CASSLGQGTDTQYF. CDR3 DNA: TGTGCCAGCAGTTTAGGACAGGGCACAGATACGCAGTATTTT.